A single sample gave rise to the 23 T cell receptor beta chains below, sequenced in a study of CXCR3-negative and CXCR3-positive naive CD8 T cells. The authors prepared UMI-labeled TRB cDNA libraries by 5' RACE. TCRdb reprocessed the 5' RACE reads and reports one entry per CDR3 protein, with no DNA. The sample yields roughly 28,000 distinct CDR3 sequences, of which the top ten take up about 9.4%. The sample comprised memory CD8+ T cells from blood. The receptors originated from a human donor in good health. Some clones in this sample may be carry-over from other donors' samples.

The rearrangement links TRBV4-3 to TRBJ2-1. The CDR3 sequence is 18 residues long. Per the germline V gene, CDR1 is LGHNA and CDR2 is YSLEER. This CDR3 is CASSQGVGGATLYNEQFF.

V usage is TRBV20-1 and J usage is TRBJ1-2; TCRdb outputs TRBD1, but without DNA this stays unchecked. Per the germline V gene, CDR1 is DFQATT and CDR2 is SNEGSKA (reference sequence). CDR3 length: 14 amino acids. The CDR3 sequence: CSASPGQLNYGYTF.

This CDR3 reads CASSWNTEAFF. The chain couples TRBV10-3 to TRBJ1-1. Germline CDR1 is ENHRY and CDR2 is SYGVKD. The CDR3 loop spans 11 amino acids.

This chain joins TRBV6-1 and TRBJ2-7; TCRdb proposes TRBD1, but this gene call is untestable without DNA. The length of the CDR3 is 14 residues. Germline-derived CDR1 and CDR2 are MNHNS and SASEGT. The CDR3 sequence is CASRYMSGLAEQYF.

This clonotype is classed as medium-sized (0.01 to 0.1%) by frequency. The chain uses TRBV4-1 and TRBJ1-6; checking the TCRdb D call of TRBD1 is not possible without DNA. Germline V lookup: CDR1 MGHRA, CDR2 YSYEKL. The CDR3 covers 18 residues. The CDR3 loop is CASSQDHRGQGGISPLHF.

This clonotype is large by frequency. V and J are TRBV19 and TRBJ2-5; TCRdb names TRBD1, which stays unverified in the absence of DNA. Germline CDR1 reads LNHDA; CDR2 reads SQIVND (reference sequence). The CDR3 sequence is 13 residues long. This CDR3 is CASSIASTGAQYF.

This CDR3 is CASSGRTGRSETQYF. The chain is built from TRBV9 and TRBJ2-5; lacking DNA, the TRBD1 call made by TCRdb goes unchecked. This CDR3 is 15 amino acids long. Germline-derived CDR1 and CDR2 are SGDLS and YYNGEE.

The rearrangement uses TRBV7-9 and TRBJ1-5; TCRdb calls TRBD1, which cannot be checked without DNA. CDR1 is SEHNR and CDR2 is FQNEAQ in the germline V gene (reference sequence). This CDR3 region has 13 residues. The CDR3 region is CASSLDRLQPQHF.

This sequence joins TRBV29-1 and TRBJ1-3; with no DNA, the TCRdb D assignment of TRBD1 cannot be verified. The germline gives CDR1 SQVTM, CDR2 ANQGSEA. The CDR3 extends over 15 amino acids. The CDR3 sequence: CSVERQGTAGNTIYF.

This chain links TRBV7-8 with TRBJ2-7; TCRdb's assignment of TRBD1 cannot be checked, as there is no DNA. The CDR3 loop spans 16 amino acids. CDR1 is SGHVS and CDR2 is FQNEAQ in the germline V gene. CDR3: CASSPLFGTGAFEQYF.

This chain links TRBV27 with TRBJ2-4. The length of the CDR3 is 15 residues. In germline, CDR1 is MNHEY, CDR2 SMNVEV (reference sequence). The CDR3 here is CASSPNRVAKNIQYF.

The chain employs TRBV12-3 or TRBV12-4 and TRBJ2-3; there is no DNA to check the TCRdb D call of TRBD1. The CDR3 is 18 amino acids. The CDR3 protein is CATLARGRLPTSTDTQYF.

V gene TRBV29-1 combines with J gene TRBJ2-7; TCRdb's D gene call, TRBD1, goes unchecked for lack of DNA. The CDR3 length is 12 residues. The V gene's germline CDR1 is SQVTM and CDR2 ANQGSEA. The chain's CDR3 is CSVGGVYDEQYF.

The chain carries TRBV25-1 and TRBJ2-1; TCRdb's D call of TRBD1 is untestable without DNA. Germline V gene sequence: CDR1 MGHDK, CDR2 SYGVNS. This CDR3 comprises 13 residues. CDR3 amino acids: CASSLTGLNEQFF.

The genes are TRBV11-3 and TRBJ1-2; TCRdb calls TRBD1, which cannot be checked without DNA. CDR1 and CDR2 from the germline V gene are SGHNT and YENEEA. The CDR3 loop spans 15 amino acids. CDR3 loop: CASSPQGGTDYGYTF.

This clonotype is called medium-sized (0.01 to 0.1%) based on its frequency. CDR3 residues: CSARAPSGVPPEQYF. The chain has TRBV20-1 and TRBJ2-7; with no DNA, the TCRdb D assignment of TRBD2 cannot be verified. The CDR3 totals 15 residues. Germline V gene lookup returns CDR1 DFQATT and CDR2 SNEGSKA (reference sequence).

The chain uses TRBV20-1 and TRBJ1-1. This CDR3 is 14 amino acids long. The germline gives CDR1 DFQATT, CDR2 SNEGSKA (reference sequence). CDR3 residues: CSAILPTSTTGAFF.

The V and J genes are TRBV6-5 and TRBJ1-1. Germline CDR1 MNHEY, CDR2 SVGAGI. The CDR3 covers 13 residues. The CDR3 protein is CASSYAIRGEAFF.

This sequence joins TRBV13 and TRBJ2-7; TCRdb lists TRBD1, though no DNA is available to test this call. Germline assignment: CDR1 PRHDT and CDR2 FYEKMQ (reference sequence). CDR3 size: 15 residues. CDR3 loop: CASSSRTGALYEQYF. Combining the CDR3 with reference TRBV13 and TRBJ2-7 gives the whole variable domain AAGVIQSPRHLIKEKRETATLKCYPIPRHDTVYWYQQGPGQDPQFLISFYEKMQSDKGSIPDRFSAQQFSDYHSELNMSSLELGDSALYFCASSSRTGALYEQYFGPGTRLTVT.

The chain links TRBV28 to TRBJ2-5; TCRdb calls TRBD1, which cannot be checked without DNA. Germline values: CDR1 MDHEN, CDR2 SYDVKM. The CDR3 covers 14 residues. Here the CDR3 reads CASSKNRGQETQYF. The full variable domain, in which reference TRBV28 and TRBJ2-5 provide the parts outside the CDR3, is DVKVTQSSRYLVKRTGEKVFLECVQDMDHENMFWYRQDPGLGLRLIYFSYDVKMKEKGDIPEGYSVSREKKERFSLILESASTNQTSMYLCASSKNRGQETQYFGPGTRLLVL.

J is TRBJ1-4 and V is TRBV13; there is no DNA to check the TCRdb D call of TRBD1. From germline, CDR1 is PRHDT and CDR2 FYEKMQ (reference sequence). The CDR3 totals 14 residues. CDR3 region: CASSSRAANEKLFF.

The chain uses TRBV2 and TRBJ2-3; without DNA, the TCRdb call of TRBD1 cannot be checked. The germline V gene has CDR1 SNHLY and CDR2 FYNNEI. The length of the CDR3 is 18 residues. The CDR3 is CASIISPGGQGRSDTQYF.

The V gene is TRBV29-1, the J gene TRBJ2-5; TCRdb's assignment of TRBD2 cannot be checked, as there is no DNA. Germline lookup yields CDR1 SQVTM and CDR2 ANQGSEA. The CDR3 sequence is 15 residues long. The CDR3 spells CSVSGTSGPGETQYF.